The rows below give T cell receptor beta chains drawn from one sample of a study of blood T cells in healthy people across ages. TCRdb reprocessed the 5' RACE reads via MiXCR and lists one record per CDR3 protein. The table has roughly 1,700,000 distinct CDR3 sequences, 28% seen once. The sequencing input was blood. Every receptor here comes from a young woman in good health. CDR3s include the opening cysteine and the closing phenylalanine or tryptophan. Each record gives: D gene, J gene, CDR3 length, clone size, V gene, CDR3 protein, CDR3 DNA. D genes are given only for firm matches. Rows may omit the clone size; those that give it use once, few, many or a size class.

-,TRBJ2-3,13,-,TRBV20-1,CSAGSQSTDTQYF,TGCAGTGCCGGGTCCCAGAGCACAGATACGCAGTATTTT
-,TRBJ1-2,12,few,TRBV10-2,CASLAEYYGYTF,TGCGCCAGCCTGGCAGAATACTATGGCTACACCTTC
-,TRBJ1-2,15,-,TRBV4-3,CAISQGLRESYGYTF,TGCGCCATCAGCCAAGGGCTCAGGGAAAGCTATGGCTACACCTTC
TRBD1,TRBJ1-2,13,-,TRBV27,CASRNRDREGYTF,TGTGCCAGCAGAAACCGGGACAGGGAAGGCTACACCTTC
-,TRBJ2-7,12,-,TRBV11-2,CAGSPDTSRQYF,TGTGCCGGCAGCCCCGACACCTCTCGGCAGTACTTC
-,TRBJ2-1,14,many,TRBV20-1,CSVTVPSAYNEQFF,TGCAGTGTCACTGTGCCTAGCGCCTACAATGAGCAGTTCTTC
-,TRBJ2-3,14,once,TRBV10-2,CASSELGAWDTQYF,TGCGCCAGCAGTGAGTTAGGGGCTTGGGATACGCAGTATTTT
-,TRBJ1-2,14,-,TRBV5-1,CASILDGRNYGYTF,TGCGCCAGCATCTTGGATGGTAGGAACTATGGCTACACCTTC
-,TRBJ2-5,14,few,TRBV20-1,CSAPPGWEEETQYF,TGCAGTGCCCCACCGGGGTGGGAGGAAGAGACCCAGTACTTC
TRBD2,TRBJ2-1,15,few,TRBV7-2,CASSQSGGIGNEQFF,TGTGCCAGCAGCCAGAGCGGGGGGATTGGGAATGAGCAGTTCTTC
-,TRBJ2-5,15,-,TRBV28,CASSPASGHQETQYF,TGTGCCAGCAGTCCCGCCTCGGGACACCAAGAGACCCAGTACTTC
-,TRBJ2-1,16,-,TRBV28,CASSFRGRSPSYEQFF,TGTGCCAGCAGTTTTCGCGGGCGTAGCCCCTCGTACGAGCAGTTCTTC
TRBD2,TRBJ2-7,15,few,TRBV20-1,CSARDGTSGSEEQYF,TGCAGTGCTAGAGATGGGACTAGCGGGAGTGAGGAGCAGTACTTC
TRBD1,TRBJ1-6,15,-,TRBV7-9,CASSLGRTGDSPLHF,TGTGCCAGCAGCTTAGGGAGGACAGGGGACTCACCCCTCCACTTT
-,TRBJ2-4,13,many,TRBV29-1,CSVDLTGSRIQYF,TGCAGCGTAGATCTGACAGGTTCCCGCATTCAGTACTTC
-,TRBJ2-7,15,-,TRBV7-2,CASSPRREATYEQYF,TGTGCCAGCAGCCCGCGACGAGAGGCGACCTACGAGCAGTACTTC
TRBD2,TRBJ2-7,20,-,TRBV7-2,CASSLSSGLGTSGDDYEQYF,TGTGCCAGCAGCTTAAGTTCTGGCCTTGGGACTAGCGGGGATGACTACGAGCAGTACTTC
TRBD2,TRBJ2-2,17,-,TRBV20-1,CSATYRGTSANTGELFF,TGCAGTGCTACATACCGCGGGACTAGCGCGAACACCGGGGAGCTGTTTTTT
TRBD2,TRBJ2-1,14,few,TRBV27,CASSRTSVSNEQFF,TGTGCCAGCTCGCGGACTAGCGTATCAAATGAGCAGTTCTTC
-,TRBJ1-3,15,few,TRBV12-3/TRBV12-4,CASSSRASSGNTIYF,TGTGCCAGCAGCTCTAGGGCCAGCTCTGGAAACACCATATATTTT
-,TRBJ1-1,15,-,TRBV9,CASSVGGTANTEAFF,TGTGCCAGCAGTGTAGGGGGGACGGCAAACACTGAAGCTTTCTTT
-,TRBJ2-1,13,-,TRBV10-3,CAIGRGAPVRLVF,TGTGCCATCGGACGCGGGGCCCCCGTGAGGTTGGTCTTC
-,TRBJ2-5,15,few,TRBV7-9,CASSLGVPGRETQYF,TGTGCCAGCAGCTTAGGCGTTCCGGGAAGGGAGACCCAGTACTTC
TRBD2,TRBJ2-1,16,few,TRBV19,CASSMRESGIFHEQFF,TGTGCCAGTAGTATGCGGGAGAGTGGGATTTTTCATGAGCAGTTCTTC
TRBD2,TRBJ2-1,16,few,TRBV7-9,CASSRGTSGGSYEQFF,TGTGCCAGCAGCCGCGGGACTAGCGGGGGGTCCTATGAGCAGTTCTTC
TRBD1,TRBJ2-7,13,-,TRBV27,CTSQGQGLGEQYF,TGTACCAGCCAGGGACAGGGTCTAGGAGAGCAGTACTTC
TRBD2,TRBJ2-7,16,-,TRBV6-1,CASSEIRVAGVYEQYF,TGTGCCAGCAGTGAAATTAGGGTAGCGGGGGTCTACGAGCAGTACTTC
-,TRBJ1-5,16,-,TRBV6-2/TRBV6-3,CASSLSPDSLNQPQHF,TGTGCCAGCAGTTTAAGTCCGGACAGCCTCAATCAGCCCCAGCATTTT
TRBD2,TRBJ2-7,15,few,TRBV15,CATSPGGLADYEQYF,TGTGCCACCAGCCCCGGCGGACTAGCAGACTACGAGCAGTACTTC
TRBD1,TRBJ2-1,14,-,TRBV9,CASGTDRSYNEQFF,TGTGCCAGTGGAACGGACAGGTCCTACAATGAGCAGTTCTTC
TRBD1,TRBJ2-1,15,few,TRBV18,CASSPATGGADEQFF,TGTGCCAGCTCACCAGCGACAGGGGGCGCCGATGAGCAGTTCTTC
-,TRBJ2-5,16,-,TRBV11-2,CASSLDRGSRRETQYF,TGTGCCAGCAGCTTAGATAGGGGGTCTCGGCGGGAGACCCAGTACTTC
-,TRBJ1-4,15,few,TRBV7-2,CASSPTDIFGEKLFF,TGTGCCAGCAGCCCCACTGACATTTTCGGCGAAAAACTGTTTTTT
TRBD1,TRBJ1-5,16,-,TRBV12-3/TRBV12-4,CASSSQQGARDQPQHF,TGTGCCAGCAGTTCGCAACAGGGGGCACGGGATCAGCCCCAGCATTTT
-,TRBJ1-2,11,-,TRBV29-1,CSVGTRYGYTF,TGCAGCGTCGGGACACGGTATGGCTACACCTTC
TRBD1,TRBJ1-1,14,few,TRBV5-1,CASRRQGTATEAFF,TGCGCCAGCAGACGACAGGGGACGGCCACTGAAGCTTTCTTT
-,TRBJ1-4,14,-,TRBV6-5,CASSYDRGNGKLFF,TGTGCCAGCAGTTATGATCGGGGAAATGGAAAACTGTTTTTT
-,TRBJ2-3,15,-,TRBV7-2,CASSLDSQRQGTQYF,TGTGCCAGCAGCTTGGACTCCCAGCGGCAGGGTACGCAGTATTTT
-,TRBJ2-1,14,many,TRBV12-3/TRBV12-4,CASSLTQVGNEQFF,TGTGCCAGCAGTTTAACCCAGGTCGGGAATGAGCAGTTCTTC
-,TRBJ2-5,15,few,TRBV18,CASSPRAGGGETQYF,TGTGCCAGCTCACCAAGGGCTGGAGGGGGAGAGACCCAGTACTTC
-,TRBJ2-5,17,-,TRBV2,CASRGAGGGRAQETQYF,TGTGCCAGCAGGGGGGCCGGAGGCGGCAGAGCTCAAGAGACCCAGTACTTC
TRBD2,TRBJ2-1,14,many,TRBV7-8,CASSPTSAYNEQFF,TGTGCCAGCAGCCCAACTAGCGCGTACAATGAGCAGTTCTTC
-,TRBJ2-7,16,many,TRBV7-2,CASSPSRESPSYEQYF,TGTGCCAGTTCTCCCTCCAGGGAATCACCATCCTACGAGCAGTACTTC
-,TRBJ2-6,17,few,TRBV7-9,CASSLLTSSSGANVLTF,TGTGCCAGCAGCTTACTAACGTCAAGCTCTGGGGCCAACGTCCTGACTTTC
-,TRBJ2-3,15,few,TRBV18,CASSPRGRNTDTQYF,TGTGCCAGCTCACCACGAGGACGGAACACAGATACGCAGTATTTT
TRBD1,TRBJ1-2,16,-,TRBV12-3/TRBV12-4,CASSLAGTVINYGYTF,TGTGCCAGCAGTTTAGCGGGGACAGTGATTAACTATGGCTACACCTTC